This T cell receptor beta chain was recorded in a study of identical twins. TCRdb re-analysed the 5' RACE reads in MiXCR, keeping a single row per CDR3 protein. Seen here are around 160,000 distinct CDR3 sequences, roughly 3.5% observed once, and the top ten hold roughly 8%. Looked up from germline, CDR1 is SGHRS and CDR2 is YFSETQ. V trimming: 3 bases; J trimming: 6 bases; junction bases outside the gene matches: 6. The CDR3 has 14 amino acids. This clonotype came up many times. Sequencing was performed on memory T cells sorted from blood. The chain combines TRBV5-1 with TRBJ2-1; 7 positions agree with TRBD1. The receptor comes from a man in his late teens or twenties in good health. The CDR3 region has the DNA TGCGCCAGCAGCTCAGGACAGGTGCCCAATGAGCAGTTCTTC. Residues: CASSSGQVPNEQFF.